This is a list of T cell receptor beta chains from one sample in a study of cytomegalovirus exposure and HLA in healthy donors. Sequencing was performed with immunoSEQ multiplex PCR; in TCRdb, only in-frame clones are kept and a portion is missing. The sample has approximately 220,000 clones, 60% to 85% seen once; the top ten hold 15% to 18%. The sequencing sample was made of PBMCs. The receptors stem from a man aged 40-49 years in good health and CMV-seronegative. The CDR3 runs from the conserved cysteine through the conserved F or W. A D gene is named only where the DNA matches it firmly. Only some rows state a clone size, as once, few, many or a class for expanded clones.

clone_size | j_call | cdr3_length | d_call | v_call | cdr3_aa | cdr3_nt
. | TRBJ2-3 | 13 | . | TRBV5-4 | CASSTKTADTQYF | TGTGCCAGCAGCACTAAGACCGCAGATACGCAGTATTTT
. | TRBJ1-1 | 11 | . | TRBV5-5 | CASRSVSEAFF | TGTGCCAGCAGGTCTGTATCTGAGGCTTTCTTT
once | TRBJ2-7 | 17 | . | TRBV7-9 | CASSLALRGLSSYEQYF | TGTGCCAGCAGCTTAGCGCTAAGAGGGTTGAGCTCCTACGAGCAGTACTTC
. | TRBJ2-7 | 15 | TRBD2 | TRBV19 | CATSAASGISYEQYF | TGTGCAACTAGTGCCGCTAGCGGGATCTCCTACGAGCAGTACTTC
few | TRBJ2-3 | 15 | . | TRBV2 | CASSEARDLTDTQYF | TGTGCCAGCAGTGAAGCCAGGGATCTCACAGATACGCAGTATTTT
. | TRBJ1-6 | 13 | . | TRBV25-1 | CASSAQDNSPLHF | TGTGCCAGCAGTGCACAGGATAATTCACCCCTCCACTTT
. | TRBJ2-4 | 11 | . | TRBV20-1 | CSATRKNIQYF | TGCAGTGCTACCAGAAAAAACATTCAGTACTTC
. | TRBJ2-7 | 14 | TRBD1 | TRBV28 | CASSLDRGPDEQYF | TGTGCCAGCAGTTTGGACAGGGGGCCCGACGAGCAGTACTTC
. | TRBJ1-1 | 15 | . | TRBV6-1 | CASSFLKGENTEAFF | TGTGCCAGCAGTTTTCTGAAGGGGGAGAACACTGAAGCTTTCTTT
. | TRBJ1-3 | 16 | . | TRBV6-1 | CASSENWTGGSNTIYF | TGTGCCAGCAGTGAAAATTGGACGGGGGGGTCCAACACCATATATTTT
. | TRBJ1-2 | 15 | . | TRBV4-2 | CASSHETGGVAGYTF | TGTGCCAGCAGCCACGAGACGGGGGGGGTTGCGGGCTACACCTTC
once | TRBJ2-7 | 14 | . | TRBV6-5 | CASTETGTSYEQYF | TGTGCCAGCACCGAGACAGGCACCTCCTACGAGCAGTACTTC
. | TRBJ2-3 | 16 | TRBD2 | TRBV14 | CASSHGLAGYTDTQYF | TGTGCCAGCAGCCACGGACTAGCGGGTTACACAGATACGCAGTATTTT
. | TRBJ1-1 | 13 | . | TRBV6-5 | CASSYMGGSLAFF | TGTGCCAGCAGTTACATGGGGGGGAGTTTGGCTTTCTTT
few | TRBJ1-1 | 15 | . | TRBV30 | CAWRGRRGASTEAFF | TGTGCCTGGCGGGGGAGGCGGGGGGCGAGCACTGAAGCTTTCTTT
once | TRBJ1-5 | 17 | . | TRBV6-1 | CASSEFAGQYSNQPQHF | TGTGCCAGCAGTGAATTTGCAGGACAGTATAGCAATCAGCCCCAGCATTTT
. | TRBJ2-1 | 13 | . | TRBV9 | CASSSGLDNEQFF | TGTGCCAGCAGCTCGGGGTTGGACAATGAGCAGTTCTTC
. | TRBJ1-5 | 15 | . | TRBV7-6 | CASSLTGNSNQPQHF | TGTGCCAGCAGCTTAACAGGGAATAGCAATCAGCCCCAGCATTTT
. | TRBJ1-1 | 12 | . | TRBV6-1 | CASSEQYTEAFF | TGTGCCAGCAGTGAGCAGTACACTGAAGCTTTCTTT
. | TRBJ1-1 | 12 | . | TRBV29-1 | CSVEDRNTEAFF | TGCAGCGTTGAAGATCGGAACACTGAAGCTTTCTTT
. | TRBJ2-5 | 15 | TRBD2 | TRBV27 | CASRPIGGGEETQYF | TGTGCCAGCAGACCAATCGGGGGAGGGGAAGAGACCCAGTACTTC
. | TRBJ1-5 | 13 | . | TRBV10-2 | CASSESGNQPQHF | TGCGCCAGCAGTGAGTCCGGGAATCAGCCCCAGCATTTT
. | TRBJ1-5 | 13 | TRBD1 | TRBV7-2 | CASSRGQGQPQHF | TGTGCCAGCAGCCGCGGACAGGGACAGCCCCAGCATTTT
. | TRBJ2-5 | 13 | . | TRBV2 | CASCQDPGETQYF | TGTGCCAGCTGCCAGGATCCAGGGGAGACCCAGTACTTC